A single sample gave rise to the 26 T cell receptor beta chains below, sequenced in a study of STAT5B mutations in CD4+ large granular lymphocyte leukemia. This table comes from immunoSEQ multiplex PCR, and its TCRdb copy is limited to in-frame clones, with some not included. The sample shows about 34,000 clones, around three quarters of them seen only once. Sequenced: CD4+ T cells from blood buffy coats. These receptors were collected from a human donor in good health.

The rearrangement uses TRBV25-1 and TRBJ2-3; 11 bases are a match to TRBD1. Germline V lookup: CDR1 MGHDK, CDR2 SYGVNS. V gave up 4 bases and J gave up 5 bases; unmatched junction bases: 8. The CDR3 covers 16 residues. In nucleotides, the CDR3 is TGTGCCAGCAGTGGGAGTGGACAGGGGGCCGGAGATACGCAGTATTTT. Residues: CASSGSGQGAGDTQYF.

The chain carries TRBV27 and TRBJ1-1; D ambiguous. Germline values: CDR1 MNHEY, CDR2 SMNVEV (reference sequence). V lost 6 bases and J lost 4, with 15 bases in between. The CDR3 sequence is 14 residues long. The CDR3 sequence: CASSPQILSTEAFF. Written as DNA, the CDR3 is TGTGCCAGCAGCCCTCAGATTTTGAGCACTGAAGCTTTCTTT.

The chain employs TRBV7-8 and TRBJ2-2; D is uncertain. The germline gives CDR1 SGHVS, CDR2 FQNEAQ. Trimming took off 2 bases at V and 4 bases at J, with 8 bases between the two ends. This CDR3 region has 14 residues. The CDR3 loop reads CASSLPGLTGELFF. The DNA of the CDR3 is TGTGCCAGCAGCTTACCGGGCCTCACCGGGGAGCTGTTTTTT.

V and J are TRBV27 and TRBJ2-5; TRBD2 is a possible D gene (7 bases). The DNA matches TRBJ2-7 better at its end, which makes the J call doubtful. Germline values: CDR1 MNHEY, CDR2 SMNVEV (reference sequence). The CDR3 runs to 14 residues. The CDR3 sequence is CASRKGGSTYEQYF. CDR3 in DNA: TGTGCCAGCAGAAAGGGGGGGAGTACCTACGAGCAGTACTTC.

This chain joins TRBV10-2 and TRBJ2-7; 7 bases align to TRBD2. The CDR3 runs to 16 residues. Looked up from germline, CDR1 is WSHSY and CDR2 is SAAADI. V shed 6 bases and J 2 bases; nucleotides not matched to a gene: 13. The CDR3 loop is CASRRGAAGVAYEQYF. The DNA for the CDR3 is TGCGCCAGCAGACGAGGAGCGGCGGGGGTCGCCTACGAGCAGTACTTC.

V and J are TRBV10-3 and TRBJ1-2; 9 nucleotides agree with TRBD1. The V segment lost 5 bases and the J segment 1 base; nucleotides outside the gene matches: 8. The CDR3 is made up of 16 amino acids. The germline CDR1 and CDR2 sequences are ENHRY and SYGVKD. The CDR3 bases are TGTGCCATCAGTAAGGACAGGGGCAGAGGTAACTATGGCTACACCTTC. As protein: CAISKDRGRGNYGYTF.

This rearrangement joins TRBV19 to TRBJ2-5; D is unresolved. The CDR3 is 11 residues long. V lost 5 bases, J lost 3 bases, and 4 bases lay in between. Germline V gene lookup returns CDR1 LNHDA and CDR2 SQIVND (reference sequence). CDR3 DNA: TGTGCCAGTAGTGAGAAAGAGACCCAGTACTTC. It specifies CASSEKETQYF. The entire variable domain, with the rest obtained from reference TRBV19 and TRBJ2-5, is as follows: DGGITQSPKYLFRKEGQNVTLSCEQNLNHDAMYWYRQDPGQGLRLIYYSQIVNDFQKGDIAEGYSVSREKKESFPLTVTSAQKNPTAFYLCASSEKETQYFGPGTRLLVL.

The chain is built from TRBV2 and TRBJ2-7; TRBD1 might be the D (5 bases). Germline values: CDR1 SNHLY, CDR2 FYNNEI. Deletions cut 6 bases from V and 0 bases from J, with 9 bases between. This CDR3 contains 13 residues. The CDR3 loop reads CASRYRSSYEQYF. The CDR3 coding sequence is TGTGCCAGCAGGTACAGGAGCTCCTACGAGCAGTACTTC. The complete variable domain, with remaining parts taken from reference TRBV2 and TRBJ2-7, reads EPEVTQTPSHQVTQMGQEVILRCVPISNHLYFYWYRQILGQKVEFLVSFYNNEISEKSEIFDDQFSVERPDGSNFTLKIRSTKLEDSAMYFCASRYRSSYEQYFGPGTRLTVT.

The chain couples TRBV10-3 to TRBJ2-1; no definite D call. Deletions cut 2 bases from V and 9 bases from J, with 14 bases between. The CDR3 length is 14 residues. CDR1 ENHRY and CDR2 SYGVKD come from the germline V gene. This CDR3 reads CAISERDPYGEQFF. The CDR3 nucleotides are TGTGCCATCAGTGAGCGTGACCCTTATGGTGAGCAGTTCTTC.

The chain has TRBV7-6 and TRBJ2-7; D unresolved. Looked up from germline, CDR1 is SGHVS and CDR2 is FNYEAQ. Trimming stripped 5 bases from V and 5 bases from J, with 10 bases between. This CDR3 region has 12 residues. In DNA, the CDR3 is TGTGCCAGCAGCCCCACCGAGGACGAGCAGTACTTC. Encoded protein: CASSPTEDEQYF.

The chain has TRBV5-4 and TRBJ2-6; unclear D gene. Germline CDR1 is SGHNT and CDR2 is YYREEE (reference sequence). CDR3 size: 16 residues. V was shortened by 4 bases and J by 2 bases, with 13 bases between the two germline ends. CDR3 DNA sequence: TGTGCCAGCAGCCCTGGGGAACTTGCTGGGGCCAACGTCCTGACTTTC. The encoded protein is CASSPGELAGANVLTF.

J is TRBJ2-5 and V is TRBV19; TRBD1 aligns across 7 bases. The V gene end was trimmed by 5 bases and the J gene end by 4 bases; junction bases not matched to a gene: 10. There are 15 residues in the CDR3. Germline V gene data show CDR1 as LNHDA and CDR2 as SQIVND (reference sequence). The DNA of the CDR3 is TGTGCCAGTAGTCCGACAGGGTCGCTGGTAGAGACCCAGTACTTC. It yields the protein CASSPTGSLVETQYF. The complete variable domain, with remaining parts taken from reference TRBV19 and TRBJ2-5, reads DGGITQSPKYLFRKEGQNVTLSCEQNLNHDAMYWYRQDPGQGLRLIYYSQIVNDFQKGDIAEGYSVSREKKESFPLTVTSAQKNPTAFYLCASSPTGSLVETQYFGPGTRLLVL.

This rearrangement joins TRBV7-9 to TRBJ1-1, with D hard to call. From germline, CDR1 is SEHNR and CDR2 FQNEAQ (reference sequence). CDR3 length equals 14 residues. Trimming pared 4 bases from V and 7 bases from J, leaving 16 bases between. The CDR3, as DNA: TGTGCCAGCAGCTCCACCCCGCAGTCAGTTGAAGCTTTCTTT. It specifies CASSSTPQSVEAFF.

The rearrangement uses TRBV7-9 and TRBJ2-3; D is perhaps TRBD2 (5 bases). V was cut by 1 base and J by 4 bases, with 6 bases left in between. The CDR3 has 13 residues. CDR1 and CDR2 from the germline V gene are SEHNR and FQNEAQ (reference sequence). CDR3 in amino acids: CASSLGRADTQYF. The DNA of the CDR3 is TGTGCCAGCAGCTTAGGGCGGGCAGATACGCAGTATTTT.

The J gene is TRBJ2-1, the V gene TRBV27; no reliable D call. This CDR3 is 16 amino acids long. Trimming pared 5 bases from V and 2 bases from J, leaving 16 bases between. CDR1 is MNHEY and CDR2 is SMNVEV in the germline V gene (reference sequence). The CDR3 here is CASSPLGNSPYNEQFF. The CDR3 DNA follows: TGTGCCAGCAGTCCACTCGGAAATTCCCCCTACAATGAGCAGTTCTTC.

This chain uses TRBV7-2 with TRBJ2-1, with unresolved D. V was pared by 8 bases and J by 8 bases, with 7 bases between. CDR3 length: 10 residues. CDR1 is SGHTA and CDR2 is FQGNSA in the germline V gene. This CDR3 reads CASGDDEQFF. The CDR3 bases are TGTGCCAGCGGAGACGATGAGCAGTTCTTC. The full variable domain, rest sourced from reference TRBV7-2 and TRBJ2-1, is GAGVSQSPSNKVTEKGKDVELRCDPISGHTALYWYRQSLGQGLEFLIYFQGNSAPDKSGLPSDRFSAERTGGSVSTLTIQRTQQEDSAVYLCASGDDEQFFGPGTRLTVL.

This sequence joins TRBV29-1 and TRBJ1-1; D unclear. Per the germline V gene, CDR1 is SQVTM and CDR2 is ANQGSEA. CDR3 length equals 13 residues. The germline V and J ends were trimmed by 4 bases and 6 bases, with 15 bases remaining between them. The CDR3 here is CSVVEVGISEAFF. The CDR3 DNA is TGCAGCGTTGTAGAGGTAGGGATCTCTGAAGCTTTCTTT. The variable domain in full, with the rest retrieved from reference TRBV29-1 and TRBJ1-1, is SAVISQKPSRDICQRGTSLTIQCQVDSQVTMMFWYRQQPGQSLTLIATANQGSEATYESGFVIDKFPISRPNLTFSTLTVSNMSPEDSSIYLCSVVEVGISEAFFGQGTRLTVV.

This clone was seen a handful of times. The chain uses TRBV6-5 and TRBJ1-5; D call uncertain. The CDR3 is 14 residues long. Germline lookup yields CDR1 MNHEY and CDR2 SVGAGI. The V gene lost 4 bases and the J gene lost 1 base, with 8 bases spanning the gap. CDR3 in DNA: TGTGCCAGCAGTTCCGGACGCAGCAATCAGCCCCAGCATTTT. Amino acids: CASSSGRSNQPQHF.

The genes are TRBV5-4 and TRBJ1-2; D is unresolved. CDR3 size: 16 residues. Trimming shortened V by 4 bases and J by 2 bases, and 18 bases separated the two germline ends. Germline CDR1 is SGHNT and CDR2 is YYREEE (reference sequence). The CDR3 region has the DNA TGTGCCAGCAGCCCTGGAGGGTCGGGGATGAACTATGGCTACACCTTC. Translation gives CASSPGGSGMNYGYTF.

CDR3 nucleotide sequence: TGCGCCAGCAGCTTGGCCGGACAGGGGCCGGCAGATACGCAGTATTTT. As protein: CASSLAGQGPADTQYF. The chain combines TRBV5-1 with TRBJ2-3; 9 bases map to TRBD1. The CDR3 contains 16 residues. The germline V gene has CDR1 SGHRS and CDR2 YFSETQ. The ends lost 0 bases at V and 4 bases at J; junction bases unmatched: 6. Full variable domain (remainder filled in from reference TRBV5-1 and TRBJ2-3): KAGVTQTPRYLIKTRGQQVTLSCSPISGHRSVSWYQQTPGQGLQFLFEYFSETQRNKGNFPGRFSGRQFSNSRSEMNVSTLELGDSALYLCASSLAGQGPADTQYFGPGTRLTVL.

The chain joins TRBV7-9 to TRBJ1-1; no clear D gene. The CDR3 runs 15 residues. Germline CDR1 is SEHNR and CDR2 is FQNEAQ (reference sequence). V lost 5 bases, J lost 0 bases, and 13 bases lay in between. The CDR3 DNA reads TGTGCCAGCAGCCCAGGCCCAGCCATGAACACTGAAGCTTTCTTT. This encodes CASSPGPAMNTEAFF.

The chain links TRBV6-1 to TRBJ1-2; no clear D gene. V was cut by 3 bases and J by 4 bases, with 6 bases left in between. Germline V gives CDR1 MNHNS, CDR2 SASEGT. This CDR3 comprises 12 residues. The CDR3 DNA reads TGTGCCAGCAGTGACCAGGTCTATGGCTACACCTTC. Encoded protein: CASSDQVYGYTF.

DNA of the CDR3: TGTGCCAGCAGCTTAGCAGGTCAGGACCTTGAAGCTTTCTTT. It translates to CASSLAGQDLEAFF. The chain carries TRBV7-8 and TRBJ1-1, with no clear D. CDR3 size: 14 residues. Germline CDR1 SGHVS, CDR2 FQNEAQ. Trimming took 0 bases from V and 7 from J, leaving 12 bases between them.

The chain carries TRBV29-1 and TRBJ2-2, with 10 nucleotides matching TRBD1. CDR3 length: 15 amino acids. Trimming at V came to 7 bases and at J to 3 bases, leaving 8 bases not matched to a gene. Germline CDR1 is SQVTM and CDR2 is ANQGSEA. CDR3 DNA sequence: TGCAGCGCTGGACAGGGGGGATTTGACACCGGGGAGCTGTTTTTT. Amino acids: CSAGQGGFDTGELFF.

The genes are TRBV5-4 and TRBJ1-4; TRBD1 might be the D (5 bases). Trimming pared 3 bases from V and 7 bases from J, leaving 13 bases between. The CDR3 runs to 14 residues. The germline V gene encodes CDR1 SGHNT and CDR2 YYREEE (reference sequence). In nucleotides, the CDR3 is TGTGCCAGCAGCTGGGGACCCGGGAGTGAAAAACTGTTTTTT. This encodes CASSWGPGSEKLFF.

The V and J genes are TRBV5-1 and TRBJ1-4, with D unclear. V lost 0 bases and J 8 bases, leaving 14 bases between the germline ends. This CDR3 is 15 amino acids long. Germline values: CDR1 SGHRS, CDR2 YFSETQ. CDR3 sequence reads: CASSLAGVRGEKLFF. As DNA, the CDR3 is TGCGCCAGCAGCTTGGCCGGGGTGAGAGGAGAAAAACTGTTTTTT.